The sequence of this T cell receptor (beta chain) was determined in a study of a mutant IDH1 vaccine in newly diagnosed glioma. Study overall: Commencement of vaccination occurred 4-6 weeks following radiotherapy alone, or concurrently with temozolomide cycles. Prior therapy was radiotherapy, temozolomide, or both; most received both.

Produced via immunoSEQ multiplex PCR; TCRdb's table is partial and in-frame only. The table records under 150,000 clones, just under 80% of them present only once. Time point: week 11, during vaccination. A single vaccine dose contained 300 ug of mutant IDH1 20-mer peptide, and topical imiquimod was used with it. With respect to this clone: The antigen is unknown.

Germline V gene data show CDR1 as LGHNA and CDR2 as YNFKEQ. The CDR3 contains 14 residues. The V and J ends lost 1 base and 2 bases respectively, with 7 bases between them. The receptor was derived from a middle-aged man with glioma. Source: PBMCs, taken from a glioma patient whose treatment included an IDH1 peptide vaccine. This rearrangement joins TRBV4-2 to TRBJ2-3; D call uncertain. CDR3 protein: CASSQGQITDTQYF. CDR3 sequence (DNA): TGTGCCAGCAGCCAAGGCCAGATCACAGATACGCAGTATTTT.